The 22 T cell receptor beta chains listed next were all sequenced from one sample in a study of T cells in Graves' hyperthyroidism and ophthalmopathy. Researchers amplified the TCR beta CDR3 regions from RNA transcripts. The primer set for the first-round RT-PCR of the TCR CDR3 was HTBI. TCRdb passed the multiplex PCR reads through MiXCR, listing each CDR3 protein once. The sample has about 360,000 distinct CDR3 sequences, approximately 13% seen once. Sequenced input: blood. The receptors derive from a woman aged 18-29 years with Graves' hyperthyroidism.

This sequence joins TRBV3-1 and TRBJ1-6, with D possibly matching TRBD1 (5 bases). V lost 4 bases and J 9 bases, leaving 10 bases between the germline ends. Germline V gives CDR1 LGHDT, CDR2 YNNKEL (reference sequence). This CDR3 has 13 amino acids. Here the CDR3 reads CASSRNRGSPLHF. The CDR3, as DNA: TGTGCCAGCAGCCGGAATAGGGGTTCACCCCTCCACTTT.

With respect to this clonotype: A much larger clone is a single base away; this may be a read error. The chain joins TRBV24-1 to TRBJ2-5, with D perhaps TRBD1 (7 bases). The DNA matches TRBJ2-1 better at its end, which makes the J call doubtful. This CDR3 is built from 13 residues. Per the germline V gene, CDR1 is KGHDR and CDR2 is SFDVKD. CDR3 region: CATSPGGQETQFF. The CDR3 nucleotides are TGTGCCACCAGTCCAGGGGGGCAAGAGACCCAGTTCTTC.

This clonotype was counted only a few times. The chain recombines TRBV3-1 with TRBJ1-2; TRBD1 matches at 9 bases. V lost 0 bases to trimming and J lost 3 bases; unmatched junction nucleotides: 5. Germline V gene data show CDR1 as LGHDT and CDR2 as YNNKEL (reference sequence). This CDR3 comprises 16 residues. The CDR3 loop reads CASSQDGTGFHYGYTF. DNA for the CDR3: TGTGCCAGCAGCCAAGATGGGACAGGGTTCCACTATGGCTACACCTTC.

This clonotype was counted at least ten times. In nucleotides, the CDR3 is TGTGCCAGCAGTTACCTGGGACAGGGGAGGTTAGGTGGCTACACCTTC. Protein: CASSYLGQGRLGGYTF. The gene calls are TRBV27 and TRBJ1-2, with 10 positions matching TRBD1. The CDR3 totals 16 residues. Germline loops: CDR1 MNHEY, CDR2 SMNVEV (reference sequence). The V gene end was trimmed by 4 bases and the J gene end by 7 bases; junction bases not matched to a gene: 12.

This clonotype has ten or more counts. The chain recombines TRBV5-1 with TRBJ1-1; the match to TRBD1 covers 7 bases. The junction had 2 bases not matched to a gene; V was cut back by 0 bases and J by 0 bases. Germline CDR1 is SGHRS and CDR2 is YFSETQ. This CDR3 comprises 15 residues. CDR3 amino acids: CASSLEGALNTEAFF. CDR3 coding DNA: TGCGCCAGCAGCTTGGAGGGGGCGTTGAACACTGAAGCTTTCTTT. The complete variable domain, with remaining parts taken from reference TRBV5-1 and TRBJ1-1, reads KAGVTQTPRYLIKTRGQQVTLSCSPISGHRSVSWYQQTPGQGLQFLFEYFSETQRNKGNFPGRFSGRQFSNSRSEMNVSTLELGDSALYLCASSLEGALNTEAFFGQGTRLTVV.

This clonotype has a count of ten or more. The J gene is TRBJ2-1, the V gene TRBV5-1; perhaps TRBD2 as D (6 bases). V lost 0 bases and J 4 bases, leaving 14 bases between the germline ends. The CDR3 has 16 residues. Germline CDR1 SGHRS, CDR2 YFSETQ. For the CDR3, the DNA is TGCGCCAGCAGCTTGGCCCAGGGACTCATGTACAATGAGCAGTTCTTC. Its translation is CASSLAQGLMYNEQFF.

This rearrangement joins TRBV7-9 to TRBJ1-3; D is undetermined. CDR3 size: 14 residues. V lost 3 bases to trimming and J lost 3 bases, with 9 bases between them. The germline V gene has CDR1 SEHNR and CDR2 FQNEAQ (reference sequence). As DNA, the CDR3 is TGTGCCAGCAGCTTTCGCCGGGTTGGAAACACCATATATTTT. Translation gives CASSFRRVGNTIYF.

This clonotype was recorded at least ten times. This chain joins TRBV20-1 and TRBJ2-7; the D gene is possibly TRBD1 (5 bases). The CDR3 has 10 amino acids. Germline CDR1 is DFQATT and CDR2 is SNEGSKA (reference sequence). Trimming removed 3 bases at V and 9 bases at J, with 9 bases between. CDR3 in DNA: TGCAGTGCTAGGTCTCAGGGGCAGTACTTC. Protein: CSARSQGQYF.

This clonotype was seen many times. This chain uses TRBV2 with TRBJ1-2; TRBD1 is a possible D gene (5 bases). V was shortened by 1 base and J by 7 bases, with 13 bases between the two germline ends. Germline values: CDR1 SNHLY, CDR2 FYNNEI. CDR3 length: 14 residues. The CDR3 DNA is TGTGCCAGCAGTGAAGACAGGAACCTAAGTGGCTACACCTTC. This encodes CASSEDRNLSGYTF.

This clonotype was recorded many times. The J gene is TRBJ2-1, the V gene TRBV15; 9 bases line up with TRBD2. CDR1 and CDR2 (germline): LNHNV, YYDKDF (reference sequence). This CDR3 spans 17 amino acids. Germline trimming cut 0 bases from V and 8 bases from J; bases unmatched to any gene: 11. As DNA, the CDR3 is TGTGCCACCAGCAGAGAGGCCCCGGGTAGCGGGAGCGATGAGCAGTTCTTC. Translation gives CATSREAPGSGSDEQFF.

This clonotype was detected only a few times. This rearrangement joins TRBV18 to TRBJ1-1; TRBD1 might be the D (5 bases). V dropped 6 bases and J dropped 1 base, with 12 bases sitting between them. The germline CDR1 and CDR2 sequences are KGHSH and LQKENI. This CDR3 region has 14 residues. The CDR3 here is CASSQAQGNTEAFF. DNA for the CDR3: TGTGCCAGCTCGCAAGCTCAGGGGAACACTGAAGCTTTCTTT.

Turning to this clonotype: The missing conserved phenylalanine or tryptophan at the end of this CDR3 makes a read error likely. The rearrangement uses TRBV18 and TRBJ2-3; no clear D gene. This CDR3 has 16 residues. V was trimmed by 2 bases and J by 3 bases, leaving 15 bases between them. The germline V gene has CDR1 KGHSH and CDR2 LQKENI. CDR3 in DNA: TGTGCCAGCTCACCAGAAAAAAAGTATTGGACAGATACGCAGTATTGT. Its translation: CASSPEKKYWTDTQYC.

Ten or more counts support this clonotype. This sequence joins TRBV29-1 and TRBJ1-2; D perhaps matches TRBD1 (5 bases). The V gene's germline CDR1 is SQVTM and CDR2 ANQGSEA. With 6 bases removed from V and 4 bases from J, the gap between germline ends came to 12 bases. This CDR3 region has 12 residues. The CDR3, as DNA: TGCAGCGTAGGGACGGAACGCTATGGCTACACCTTC. It codes for CSVGTERYGYTF.

This clonotype was detected many times. The CDR3 sequence: CASSQRHVGGGTEAFF. In DNA form, the CDR3 reads TGCGCCAGCAGCCAAAGGCATGTCGGAGGGGGCACTGAAGCTTTCTTT. The chain joins TRBV4-1 to TRBJ1-1, with TRBD1 as a possible D gene (6 bases). The CDR3 length is 16 residues. Germline V gene data show CDR1 as MGHRA and CDR2 as YSYEKL. Trimming left V 2 bases short and J 4 bases short, with 17 bases between.

The CDR3 region has the DNA TGTGCCAGCAGCTCAACTAGGACAGGGTTAAATGAAAAACTGTTTTTT. This sequence encodes CASSSTRTGLNEKLFF. This rearrangement joins TRBV7-2 to TRBJ1-4, with 8 bases matching TRBD1. The V gene's germline CDR1 is SGHTA and CDR2 FQGNSA. The CDR3 is 16 amino acids. Unmatched junction bases numbered 9, after V lost 4 bases and J lost 5 bases.

The chain joins TRBV19 to TRBJ2-2; D gene ambiguous. Per germline, CDR1 LNHDA and CDR2 SQIVND (reference sequence). V lost 7 bases to trimming and J lost 7 bases, with 16 bases between them. This CDR3 is built from 14 residues. CDR3 amino acids: CASTASQLGGELFF. The CDR3 DNA reads TGTGCCAGTACGGCCTCCCAATTGGGCGGGGAGCTGTTTTTT.

This chain uses TRBV10-3 with TRBJ2-2, with 9 nucleotides matching TRBD1. J was trimmed by 7 bases and V by 10 bases; bases with no gene match: 10. This CDR3 is 14 amino acids long. The germline V gene has CDR1 ENHRY and CDR2 SYGVKD. The CDR3 DNA is TGTGCCACCGACAGGGGGGGGGCTGGCGGGGAGCTGTTTTTT. This codes for CATDRGGAGGELFF.

The chain couples TRBV11-3 to TRBJ2-1, with 15 bases fitting TRBD2. V lost 5 bases to trimming and J lost 9 bases; unmatched junction nucleotides: 11. CDR3 length equals 17 residues. Looked up from germline, CDR1 is SGHNT and CDR2 is YENEEA. The CDR3 is CASSQTLGLAGGIEQFF. CDR3 nucleotides: TGTGCCAGCAGCCAAACGCTGGGACTAGCGGGGGGAATTGAGCAGTTCTTC. Full variable domain (outside the CDR3, taken from reference TRBV11-3 and TRBJ2-1): EAGVVQSPRYKIIEKKQPVAFWCNPISGHNTLYWYLQNLGQGPELLIRYENEEAVDDSQLPKDRFSAERLKGVDSTLKIQPAELGDSAVYLCASSQTLGLAGGIEQFFGPGTRLTVL.

Many counts were recorded for this clonotype. V gene TRBV12-3 or TRBV12-4 combines with J gene TRBJ1-1, with D perhaps TRBD1 (5 bases). Between the trimmed V and J ends, which lost 3 bases and 1 base, there was a span of 12 bases. This CDR3 is built from 15 residues. The CDR3 reads CASSFPGTANTEAFF. Here the CDR3 DNA reads TGTGCCAGCAGTTTCCCTGGGACGGCGAACACTGAAGCTTTCTTT.

This chain joins TRBV4-1 and TRBJ2-3, with 7 positions matching TRBD2. Trimming removed 3 bases from V and 2 bases from J; junction bases left unmatched: 11. The CDR3 sequence is 17 residues long. Germline V lookup: CDR1 MGHRA, CDR2 YSYEKL. CDR3 amino acids: CASSQVGGAGFTDTQYF. The CDR3 nucleotides read TGCGCCAGCAGCCAGGTGGGTGGAGCGGGATTCACAGATACGCAGTATTTT.

There are many counts of this clonotype. V and J are TRBV24-1 and TRBJ2-7; 8 nucleotides match TRBD1. Trimming took 11 bases from V and 0 from J; bases not matched to a gene: 11. Germline V gives CDR1 KGHDR, CDR2 SFDVKD. This CDR3 region has 15 residues. CDR3 amino acids: CANSLLQGDSYEQYF. The CDR3 DNA follows: TGTGCCAACAGCCTTCTACAGGGGGACTCCTACGAGCAGTACTTC.

This clonotype was seen at least ten times. The rearrangement joins TRBV27 to TRBJ1-1; 9 bases map to TRBD1. With 7 bases clipped from V and 0 bases from J, the junction kept 6 bases outside the gene matches. The CDR3 is made up of 15 amino acids. CDR1 MNHEY and CDR2 SMNVEV come from the germline V gene (reference sequence). CDR3 region: CASTLTGGMNTEAFF. CDR3 DNA: TGTGCCAGCACCCTGACAGGGGGGATGAACACTGAAGCTTTCTTT.